The clone carrying this TCR beta chain was counted between two and nine times. Antigen specificity is unknown. This entry comes from a study of vaccination effects on CD4 cells after COVID-19. At the level of the study: In the ViraFEST assay, antigen-specific CD4+ clonotypes were identified by expansion after peptide-pool stimulation. There were a couple of convalescent patients who gave samples 16 days and one week before vaccination.

General study findings and limits: Spike-reactive clones found after vaccination in convalescents were mainly new vaccine-induced clones.

With approximately 9 days of culture completed, CD4+ T cells were isolated. On both days 3 and 7, half of the culture medium was replaced with IL-2 medium. This CDR3 comprises 16 residues. With 8 bases clipped from V and 5 bases from J, the junction kept 12 bases outside the gene matches. In germline, CDR1 is ENHRY, CDR2 SYGVKD. Repertoires were generated with immunoSEQ multiplex PCR, while TCRdb's copy carries only in-frame clones and drops some. This repertoire shows roughly 60,000 clones, approximately 70% found once; its top ten account for roughly 25%. This TCR was recovered from a human donor who had a prior SARS-CoV-2 infection. The rearrangement uses TRBV10-3 and TRBJ1-5, with 10 bases identical to TRBD1. This specimen was CD4+ T cells from PBMCs cultured without peptide, taken before COVID-19 vaccination. In nucleotides, the CDR3 is TGTGCCATCGGTGGGACAGGGGTATTAGGGGATCAGCCCCAGCATTTT. Translating it yields CAIGGTGVLGDQPQHF.